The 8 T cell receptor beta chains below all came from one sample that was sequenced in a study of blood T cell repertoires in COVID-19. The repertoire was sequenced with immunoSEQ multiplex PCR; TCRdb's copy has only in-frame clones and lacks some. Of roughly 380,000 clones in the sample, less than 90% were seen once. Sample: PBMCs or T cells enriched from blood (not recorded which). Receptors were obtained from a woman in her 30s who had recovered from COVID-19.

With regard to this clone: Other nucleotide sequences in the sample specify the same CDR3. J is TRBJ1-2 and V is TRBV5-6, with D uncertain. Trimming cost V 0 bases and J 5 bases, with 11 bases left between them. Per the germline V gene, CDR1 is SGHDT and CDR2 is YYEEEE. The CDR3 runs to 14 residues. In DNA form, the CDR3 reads TGTGCCAGCAGCTTGGGTGAGGGTGGGTATGGCTACACCTTC. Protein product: CASSLGEGGYGYTF.

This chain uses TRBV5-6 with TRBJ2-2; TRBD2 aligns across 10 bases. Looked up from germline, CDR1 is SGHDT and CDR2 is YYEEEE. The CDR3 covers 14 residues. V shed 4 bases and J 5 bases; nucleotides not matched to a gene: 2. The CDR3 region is CASSLAGVTGELFF. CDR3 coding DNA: TGTGCCAGCAGCCTAGCGGGAGTTACCGGGGAGCTGTTTTTT.

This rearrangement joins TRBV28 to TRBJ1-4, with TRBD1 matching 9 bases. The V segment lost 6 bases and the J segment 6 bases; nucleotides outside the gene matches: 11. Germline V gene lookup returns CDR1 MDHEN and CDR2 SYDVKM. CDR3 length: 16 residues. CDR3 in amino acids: CASRADRGSYHEKLFF. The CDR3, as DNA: TGTGCCAGCAGGGCCGACAGGGGGTCCTATCATGAAAAACTGTTTTTT.

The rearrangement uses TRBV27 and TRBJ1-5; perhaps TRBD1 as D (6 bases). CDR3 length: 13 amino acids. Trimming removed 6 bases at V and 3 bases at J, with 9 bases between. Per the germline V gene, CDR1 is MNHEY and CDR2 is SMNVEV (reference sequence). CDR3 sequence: CASSGQYNQPQHF. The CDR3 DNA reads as TGTGCCAGCAGCGGACAGTACAATCAGCCCCAGCATTTT.

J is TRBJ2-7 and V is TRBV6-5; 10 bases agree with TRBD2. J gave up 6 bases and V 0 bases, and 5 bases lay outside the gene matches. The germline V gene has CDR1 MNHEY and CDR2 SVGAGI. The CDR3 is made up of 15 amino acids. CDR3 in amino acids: CASSYSSGRASEQYF. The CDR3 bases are TGTGCCAGCAGTTACTCGAGCGGGAGGGCCAGCGAGCAGTACTTC.

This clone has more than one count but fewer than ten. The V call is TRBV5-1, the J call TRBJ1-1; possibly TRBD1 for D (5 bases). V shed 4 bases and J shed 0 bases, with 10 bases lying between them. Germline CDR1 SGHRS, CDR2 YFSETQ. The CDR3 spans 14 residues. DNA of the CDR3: TGCGCCAGCAGCCCCCAGGGCATGAACACTGAAGCTTTCTTT. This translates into CASSPQGMNTEAFF.

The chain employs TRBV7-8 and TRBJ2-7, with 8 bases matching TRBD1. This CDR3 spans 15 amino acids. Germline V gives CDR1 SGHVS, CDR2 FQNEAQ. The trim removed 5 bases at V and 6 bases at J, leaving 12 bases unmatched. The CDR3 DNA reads TGTGCCAGCAGCCAACCCATGGACAGGGTGGGCGAGCAGTACTTC. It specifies CASSQPMDRVGEQYF.

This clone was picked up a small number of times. This chain's CDR3 is CASSLFPGAYNEQFF. The CDR3 coding sequence is TGTGCCAGCAGTTTATTTCCGGGGGCCTACAATGAGCAGTTCTTC. V is TRBV27 and J is TRBJ2-1; D might be TRBD2 (6 bases). The CDR3 runs to 15 residues. Germline-derived CDR1 and CDR2 are MNHEY and SMNVEV (reference sequence). V lost 1 base to trimming and J lost 2 bases, with 9 bases between them.